The 23 T cell receptor beta chains reported below all come from one sample, sequenced in a study of vaccination and CD4 T cells after COVID-19. Indicated treatment: roughly ten-day PBMC culture with coronavirus spike peptide pools or control peptides (ViraFEST assay). Their target antigens are unknown. Cultured CD4+ T-cell DNA underwent Oncomine TCR Beta short-read sequencing. Using its own MiXCR run on the PCR reads, TCRdb lists one record per CDR3 protein. The table has fewer than 15,000 distinct CDR3 sequences, 53% seen once; the top ten hold roughly 27%. The specimen was CD4+ T cells from blood, cultured in vitro. The receptors shown here come from a human donor who had recovered from COVID-19.

The sample holds a few counts of this clonotype. The chain joins TRBV20-1 to TRBJ1-6, with D perhaps TRBD1 (6 bases). CDR3 length: 14 residues. Germline V gene lookup returns CDR1 DFQATT and CDR2 SNEGSKA (reference sequence). The V gene lost 4 bases and the J gene lost 11 bases, with 18 bases spanning the gap. CDR3 loop: CSATLVRGAPPLHF. As DNA, the CDR3 is TGCAGTGCTACCCTAGTCCGGGGGGCGCCACCCCTCCACTTT.

The CDR3 reads CAWSPGAFWGAFF. The DNA of the CDR3 is TGTGCCTGGAGTCCCGGGGCATTTTGGGGAGCTTTCTTT. The chain uses TRBV30 and TRBJ1-1; perhaps TRBD1 as D (5 bases). CDR3 length equals 13 residues. The V and J ends lost 2 bases and 10 bases respectively, with 17 bases between them. Per germline, CDR1 GTSNPN and CDR2 SVGIG (reference sequence).

The chain links TRBV18 to TRBJ1-5, with 12 bases lining up with TRBD1. Germline CDR1 is KGHSH and CDR2 is LQKENI. The CDR3 is made up of 14 amino acids. J gave up 6 bases and V 6 bases, and 3 bases lay outside the gene matches. CDR3 residues: CASSPGQGAQPQHF. CDR3 coding DNA: TGTGCCAGCTCCCCGGGACAGGGGGCTCAGCCCCAGCATTTT.

The chain links TRBV12-3 or TRBV12-4 to TRBJ1-1; D perhaps matches TRBD1 (5 bases). CDR3 length: 11 residues. V was pared by 7 bases and J by 6 bases, with 9 bases between. The CDR3 is CASILGAEAFF. As DNA, the CDR3 is TGTGCCAGCATCCTAGGGGCTGAAGCTTTCTTT.

This chain uses TRBV28 with TRBJ1-5; TRBD1 aligns across 7 bases. CDR3 length: 15 amino acids. Germline V gene lookup returns CDR1 MDHEN and CDR2 SYDVKM. The ends lost 5 bases at V and 0 bases at J; junction bases unmatched: 4. CDR3 in amino acids: CASSPGTVSNQPQHF. The CDR3 DNA reads TGTGCCAGCAGTCCCGGGACAGTTAGCAATCAGCCCCAGCATTTT.

The CDR3 spells CASSLGQVETQYF. The DNA of the CDR3 is TGTGCCAGCAGCTTAGGACAGGTAGAGACCCAGTACTTC. This chain connects TRBV7-7 to TRBJ2-5, with D perhaps matching TRBD1 (6 bases). Germline values: CDR1 SSHAT, CDR2 FNYEAQ (reference sequence). Trimming removed 1 base from V and 4 bases from J, with 7 bases in between. The CDR3 is 13 residues long.

This chain links TRBV19 with TRBJ1-4; possible D gene TRBD1, 6 bases. Trimming cost V 8 bases and J 6 bases, with 13 bases left between them. Germline V gives CDR1 LNHDA, CDR2 SQIVND (reference sequence). The CDR3 is 13 residues long. CDR3 sequence (DNA): TGTGCCAGTGCCACCGGGGGGCATGAAAAACTGTTTTTT. This sequence encodes CASATGGHEKLFF.

This rearrangement joins TRBV7-9 to TRBJ1-2; 10 bases fit TRBD1. V gave up 6 bases and J gave up 6 bases; unmatched junction bases: 10. Germline loops: CDR1 SEHNR, CDR2 FQNEAQ (reference sequence). CDR3 length: 15 residues. CDR3 nucleotide sequence: TGTGCCAGCAGTTCATCTCCGGGACAGGGGAATGGCTACACCTTC. Translated, it gives CASSSSPGQGNGYTF.

The gene calls are TRBV27 and TRBJ2-1, with 9 bases that match TRBD1. CDR1 is MNHEY, CDR2 SMNVEV, per germline (reference sequence). With 5 bases clipped from V and 7 bases from J, the junction kept 12 bases outside the gene matches. This CDR3 spans 16 amino acids. The CDR3 region has the DNA TGTGCCAGCAGTGCCTTACCGGGACAGGGAAGGAATGAGCAGTTCTTC. It specifies CASSALPGQGRNEQFF.

This clonotype was picked up a small number of times. The rearrangement joins TRBV15 to TRBJ2-2; D possibly corresponds to TRBD2 (6 bases). Trimming left V 0 bases short and J 7 bases short, with 18 bases between. The CDR3 totals 17 residues. Germline V gives CDR1 LNHNV, CDR2 YYDKDF (reference sequence). In nucleotides, the CDR3 is TGTGCCACCAGCAGAGATGGGGCAGGAGGGGCGGTCGGGGAGCTGTTTTTT. Its translation: CATSRDGAGGAVGELFF.

The chain combines TRBV7-8 with TRBJ1-2; 8 nucleotides align to TRBD1. This CDR3 is 14 amino acids long. CDR1 is SGHVS, CDR2 FQNEAQ, per germline. V shed 8 bases and J 2 bases; nucleotides not matched to a gene: 7. The CDR3 coding sequence is TGTGCCAGCCAGCTTAGACAGGGGAACTATGGCTACACCTTC. Protein: CASQLRQGNYGYTF.

This clonotype was counted a few times. The gene calls are TRBV6-1 and TRBJ1-5, with D tentatively TRBD1 (6 bases). The CDR3 totals 15 residues. Germline V gene data show CDR1 as MNHNS and CDR2 as SASEGT. Trimming stripped 6 bases from V and 2 bases from J, with 14 bases between. The CDR3 coding sequence is TGTGCCAGCAGCGCCCAGGGGAGAGGCAATCAGCCCCAGCATTTT. Translated, it gives CASSAQGRGNQPQHF.

This chain connects TRBV18 to TRBJ1-1; no reliable D call. Trimming removed 3 bases at V and 5 bases at J, with 4 bases between. The CDR3 runs 11 residues. Germline CDR1 is KGHSH and CDR2 is LQKENI. CDR3 DNA: TGTGCCAGCTCACCCGGGACTGAAGCTTTCTTT. Its protein product is CASSPGTEAFF.

The genes are TRBV20-1 and TRBJ2-5, with D possibly matching TRBD2 (7 bases). Germline assignment: CDR1 DFQATT and CDR2 SNEGSKA (reference sequence). V lost 3 bases, J lost 4 bases, and 15 bases lay in between. This CDR3 spans 14 amino acids. The CDR3 loop reads CSARGGGAGETQYF. The DNA of the CDR3 is TGCAGTGCTAGGGGAGGGGGAGCGGGAGAGACCCAGTACTTC.

The gene calls are TRBV29-1 and TRBJ2-3; D is ambiguous. Deletions cut 7 bases from V and 1 base from J, with 15 bases between. Germline CDR1 and CDR2: SQVTM and ANQGSEA. The CDR3 has 14 residues. The DNA for the CDR3 is TGCAGCGCTACCATAGGGTACCGCACAGATACGCAGTATTTT. As protein: CSATIGYRTDTQYF.

This clonotype was counted once. This chain links TRBV20-1 with TRBJ1-1; 7 bases line up with TRBD1. CDR1 is DFQATT, CDR2 SNEGSKA, per germline (reference sequence). The CDR3 spans 14 residues. V lost 6 bases to trimming and J lost 2 bases; unmatched junction nucleotides: 9. The CDR3 nucleotides are TGCAGTGCGCCTAGGGACAGACCCAACACTGAAGCTTTCTTT. Amino acid sequence: CSAPRDRPNTEAFF.

The chain couples TRBV19 to TRBJ1-2; 9 bases are a match to TRBD1. CDR3 length: 15 residues. CDR1 and CDR2 (germline): LNHDA, SQIVND (reference sequence). Unmatched junction bases numbered 14, after V lost 7 bases and J lost 8 bases. The CDR3, as DNA: TGTGCCAGTACCCCGTGGGACAGGGAATCTGAAGGCTACACCTTC. Translated, it gives CASTPWDRESEGYTF.

A word on this clonotype: One end of the junction varies from germline; a read error may be responsible. The chain employs TRBV6-1 and TRBJ2-3, with a tentative D call TRBD1 (6 bases). The CDR3 is 13 amino acids. Germline V CDR1 and CDR2: MNHNS, SASEGT. The CDR3 is CAISPGATDTQYF. CDR3 coding DNA: TGTGCCATCAGTCCAGGGGCCACAGATACGCAGTATTTT.

This clonotype was found a few times. This chain links TRBV24-1 with TRBJ2-1, with 9 positions matching TRBD2. Germline V CDR1 and CDR2: KGHDR, SFDVKD. V was clipped by 6 bases and J by 9 bases; unmatched bases: 8. The CDR3 covers 14 residues. The CDR3 sequence is CATSSRTSAAEQFF. The DNA for the CDR3 is TGTGCCACCAGTTCAAGGACTAGCGCTGCTGAGCAGTTCTTC.

The chain joins TRBV20-1 to TRBJ2-1, with D perhaps TRBD2 (6 bases). V dropped 3 bases and J dropped 4 bases, with 13 bases sitting between them. The CDR3 totals 14 residues. The germline V gene has CDR1 DFQATT and CDR2 SNEGSKA (reference sequence). This CDR3 reads CSAREGSGYNEQFF. Here the CDR3 DNA reads TGCAGTGCTAGGGAGGGGAGCGGATACAATGAGCAGTTCTTC.

The V call is TRBV6-2 or TRBV6-3, the J call TRBJ1-6; TRBD1 aligns across 10 bases. CDR3 length: 16 amino acids. V gave up 8 bases and J gave up 2 bases; unmatched junction bases: 6. CDR1 and CDR2 from the germline V gene are MNHEY and SVGEGT. The CDR3 nucleotides are TGTGCCAGCCGCCGAGGACAGGGGGCCTATAATTCACCCCTCCACTTT. This codes for CASRRGQGAYNSPLHF.

This sequence joins TRBV11-2 and TRBJ2-7; 7 positions agree with TRBD1. Trimming at V came to 4 bases and at J to 8 bases, leaving 5 bases not matched to a gene. CDR1 and CDR2 from the germline V gene are SGHAT and FQNNGV. CDR3 length: 12 residues. DNA for the CDR3: TGTGCCAGCAGCTCCAGACAGGGACAGCAGTACTTC. Translating gives CASSSRQGQQYF.

The rearrangement uses TRBV27 and TRBJ1-1; D unclear. This CDR3 region has 14 residues. With 2 bases removed from V and 2 bases from J, the gap between germline ends came to 9 bases. Germline V gene lookup returns CDR1 MNHEY and CDR2 SMNVEV (reference sequence). The CDR3 loop reads CASSLRAPNTEAFF. CDR3 in DNA: TGTGCCAGCAGTTTAAGGGCCCCTAACACTGAAGCTTTCTTT.